This TCR beta chain was identified during a study of T cell responses to AZD1222 COVID-19 vaccine. Findings and limits, study-wide: Spike-wide vaccine-associated CD4 TCRs dominated at 160-218 and 743-854.

Some clones are missing from TCRdb's copy, which holds only in-frame ones; the method was immunoSEQ multiplex PCR. The sample comprises fewer than 120,000 clones, approximately 90% of which are singletons, and roughly 3.2% rests with the top ten. Concerning this clone itself: Its antigen remains unknown.

The source of this sequence is an adult in good health. This specimen consisted of peripheral blood, obtained on day 0 of AZD1222 vaccination.

For the CDR3, the DNA is TGTGCCAGCAGCTTAGATCAGGGGTTTGGCTACACCTTC. Translating gives CASSLDQGFGYTF. The genes are TRBV7-9 and TRBJ1-2, with D possibly matching TRBD1 (6 bases). Deletions cut 1 base from V and 7 bases from J, with 10 bases between. CDR1 SEHNR and CDR2 FQNEAQ come from the germline V gene (reference sequence). This CDR3 contains 13 residues.